The next 19 T cell receptor beta chains were all read from a single sample in a study of T-cell reconstitution after alpha-beta-depleted transplantation in children. A TCRbeta library incorporating unique molecular identifiers was prepared. TCRdb independently ran MiXCR on the PCR reads; one entry per CDR3 protein. Among about 440,000 distinct CDR3 sequences listed, approximately 41% were seen once. The sample was PBMCs, taken before TCRalphabeta/CD19-depleted stem cell transplant. These receptors came from a girl aged 2 to 9 with aplastic anemia, due to receive a stem cell transplant.

This clonotype was detected a few times. J is TRBJ1-3 and V is TRBV5-1, with D hard to call. Per germline, CDR1 SGHRS and CDR2 YFSETQ. The CDR3 covers 13 residues. The ends were cut back, 5 bases at V and 2 bases at J, with 8 bases in the middle. The CDR3 protein is CASRSRTGNTIYF. CDR3 coding DNA: TGCGCCAGCAGATCTCGGACTGGAAACACCATATATTTT.

This clonotype was seen a few times. The V and J genes are TRBV27 and TRBJ2-5; D is ambiguous. V was clipped by 6 bases and J by 5 bases, with 13 bases between them. Germline CDR1 is MNHEY and CDR2 is SMNVEV (reference sequence). The CDR3 totals 13 residues. This chain's CDR3 is CASSRQPWETQYF. In nucleotides, the CDR3 is TGTGCCAGCAGCCGACAACCATGGGAGACCCAGTACTTC.

The chain carries TRBV20-1 and TRBJ2-3; D ambiguous. This CDR3 contains 12 residues. Germline V gene sequence: CDR1 DFQATT, CDR2 SNEGSKA (reference sequence). V lost 5 bases, J lost 2 bases, and 8 bases lay in between. CDR3 residues: CSARKATDTQYF. In nucleotides, the CDR3 is TGCAGTGCTCGGAAGGCCACAGATACGCAGTATTTT.

This clonotype was counted many times. The chain joins TRBV10-3 to TRBJ2-1, with 7 bases identical to TRBD2. The V gene's germline CDR1 is ENHRY and CDR2 SYGVKD. The CDR3 has 15 residues. Unmatched junction bases numbered 8, after V lost 6 bases and J lost 3 bases. CDR3 region: CAISPSGVNYNEQFF. In nucleotides, the CDR3 is TGTGCCATCAGCCCTAGCGGAGTTAACTACAATGAGCAGTTCTTC.

This clonotype turned up a few times. The rearrangement joins TRBV20-1 to TRBJ1-5; weak D call: TRBD1 (5 bases). Germline CDR1 reads DFQATT; CDR2 reads SNEGSKA (reference sequence). V lost 0 bases and J 5 bases, leaving 14 bases between the germline ends. The CDR3 loop spans 15 amino acids. The CDR3 nucleotides read TGCAGTGCTAGAGAGTCTGTAGGAGGGGATCAGCCCCAGCATTTT. It specifies CSARESVGGDQPQHF.

The chain employs TRBV5-1 and TRBJ2-1; D may be TRBD2 (6 bases). The CDR3 contains 14 residues. Germline-derived CDR1 and CDR2 are SGHRS and YFSETQ. V lost 4 bases, J lost 9 bases, and 17 bases lay in between. The CDR3 sequence: CASSVGLGEFEQFF. The CDR3, as DNA: TGCGCCAGCAGCGTGGGACTGGGGGAGTTTGAGCAGTTCTTC.

CDR3 sequence (DNA): TGCAGTGCCGAACGGGTCGACACCGGGGAGCTGTTTTTT. Translation gives CSAERVDTGELFF. The rearrangement links TRBV20-1 to TRBJ2-2, with D uncertain. There are 13 residues in the CDR3. Germline CDR1 reads DFQATT; CDR2 reads SNEGSKA (reference sequence). The V end was cut by 6 bases, the J end by 3 bases, with 11 bases between.

The chain employs TRBV12-3 or TRBV12-4 and TRBJ1-1; D unresolved. The CDR3 is 13 residues long. V was pared by 4 bases and J by 11 bases, with 17 bases between. This CDR3 is CASSSTSDPGAFF. For the CDR3, the DNA is TGTGCCAGCAGTTCCACCTCTGATCCTGGGGCTTTCTTT.

The gene calls are TRBV20-1 and TRBJ2-5; D may be TRBD2 (6 bases). Trimming stripped 1 base from V and 2 bases from J, with 8 bases between. Germline V gene data show CDR1 as DFQATT and CDR2 as SNEGSKA (reference sequence). The CDR3 has 13 residues. The DNA for the CDR3 is TGCAGTGCTAGAGTTGGGGGGCAAGAGACCCAGTACTTC. Translation: CSARVGGQETQYF.

V usage is TRBV4-1 and J usage is TRBJ2-7, with a tentative D call TRBD2 (6 bases). CDR1 and CDR2 (germline): MGHRA, YSYEKL. This CDR3 spans 14 amino acids. V was clipped by 3 bases and J by 3 bases, with 12 bases between them. The chain's CDR3 is CASSHKAGYYEQYF. Here the CDR3 DNA reads TGCGCCAGCAGCCACAAAGCGGGTTACTACGAGCAGTACTTC.

The CDR3 region is CSARDQEVYGYTF. DNA for the CDR3: TGCAGTGCTAGAGATCAGGAGGTCTATGGCTACACCTTC. The chain recombines TRBV20-1 with TRBJ1-2, with D unclear. V was trimmed by 0 bases and J by 4 bases, leaving 9 bases between them. Germline CDR1 DFQATT, CDR2 SNEGSKA (reference sequence). This CDR3 has 13 residues.

There are a few counts of this clonotype. The CDR3 DNA reads as TGCAGCGTTGATGGGGAGGGCGGGAGAGGCACCGGGGAGCTGTTTTTT. Translated, it gives CSVDGEGGRGTGELFF. The chain carries TRBV29-1 and TRBJ2-2; 7 nucleotides line up with TRBD2. The CDR3 consists of 16 residues. CDR1 is SQVTM, CDR2 ANQGSEA, per germline. V lost 3 bases, J lost 4 bases, and 11 bases stayed unmatched.

The V gene is TRBV7-3, the J gene TRBJ2-3; D might be TRBD2 (5 bases). Germline assignment: CDR1 SGHTA and CDR2 FQGTGA. V lost 5 bases and J 2 bases, leaving 11 bases between the germline ends. The CDR3 runs 14 residues. The CDR3 nucleotides read TGTGCCAGCAGCAAAGACTATAACACAGATACGCAGTATTTT. It translates to CASSKDYNTDTQYF. Full variable domain (missing parts from reference TRBV7-3 and TRBJ2-3): GAGVSQTPSNKVTEKGKYVELRCDPISGHTALYWYRQSLGQGPEFLIYFQGTGAADDSGLPNDRFFAVRPEGSVSTLKIQRTERGDSAVYLCASSKDYNTDTQYFGPGTRLTVL.

The rearrangement joins TRBV12-3 or TRBV12-4 to TRBJ1-5; 7 bases map to TRBD1. The CDR3 consists of 15 residues. With 4 bases clipped from V and 0 bases from J, the junction kept 3 bases outside the gene matches. The DNA of the CDR3 is TGTGCCAGCAGTTGGGGACAGCGTAGCAATCAGCCCCAGCATTTT. Its translation is CASSWGQRSNQPQHF.

This clonotype was counted only a few times. The J gene is TRBJ2-1, the V gene TRBV12-3 or TRBV12-4; 10 nucleotides agree with TRBD2. The CDR3 totals 18 residues. V shed 1 base, J shed 9 bases, and the junction held 15 bases outside the gene matches. In nucleotides, the CDR3 is TGTGCCAGCAGTTTAGTGTTACTAGCGGGAATCCCTGACGGTGAGCAGTTCTTC. Amino acids: CASSLVLLAGIPDGEQFF.

This clonotype has only a few counts. This chain uses TRBV5-1 with TRBJ2-7; D may match TRBD1 or TRBD2 (6 bases each). CDR1 and CDR2 (germline): SGHRS, YFSETQ. The CDR3 is made up of 15 amino acids. The germline V and J ends were trimmed by 4 bases and 0 bases, with 14 bases remaining between them. The CDR3 is CASSSTGRSSYEQYF. Here the CDR3 DNA reads TGCGCCAGCAGCAGCACAGGGAGGAGCTCCTACGAGCAGTACTTC.

The chain employs TRBV7-6 and TRBJ2-7, with 7 bases aligning to TRBD2. The CDR3 totals 13 residues. Germline CDR1 is SGHVS and CDR2 is FNYEAQ. The V segment lost 3 bases and the J segment 6 bases; nucleotides outside the gene matches: 5. CDR3 in amino acids: CASSFPGGIEQYF. The CDR3 nucleotides read TGTGCCAGCAGCTTTCCGGGGGGAATCGAGCAGTACTTC.

This clonotype was observed a few times. This chain uses TRBV2 with TRBJ1-2; 10 bases align to TRBD1. The CDR3 has 16 residues. Looked up from germline, CDR1 is SNHLY and CDR2 is FYNNEI. Trimming removed 3 bases from V and 2 bases from J; junction bases left unmatched: 6. CDR3 sequence (DNA): TGTGCCAGCAGTGACCGCACGGGACAGGGGAACTATGGCTACACCTTC. This gives the protein CASSDRTGQGNYGYTF.

The rearrangement links TRBV7-9 to TRBJ2-7, with 8 bases that match TRBD2. V shed 5 bases, J shed 2 bases, and the junction held 5 bases outside the gene matches. Looked up from germline, CDR1 is SEHNR and CDR2 is FQNEAQ (reference sequence). CDR3 length: 14 residues. CDR3 sequence: CASSPSGRPYEQYF. CDR3 DNA sequence: TGTGCCAGCAGCCCAAGCGGGAGACCCTACGAGCAGTACTTC.